This is a list of T cell receptor beta chains from one sample in a study of blood T cell repertoires in COVID-19. TCRdb's copy holds only in-frame clones and misses some; the assay was immunoSEQ multiplex PCR. Here the sample spans 270,000 or so clones, 86% being singletons. Sequenced sample: peripheral blood. The source is a woman aged 30 to 39 with COVID-19, enrolled during active disease. Each CDR3 is given without its conserved first and last residue. Fields, in order: clone size, D gene, V gene, CDR3 length, CDR3 protein. The D gene is left open where the match is weak. Clone size is shown for a subset of rows, as once, few, many or a class of expanded clone.

>-|-|TRBV7-2|12
ASRKDIDPNGYT
>many|TRBD1|TRBV2|14
ASRWGPGQINYGYT
>-|-|TRBV27|12
ASSTGEHYEKLF
>-|TRBD1|TRBV3-1/TRBV3-2|14
ASSRTGPPSTDTQY
>-|TRBD2|TRBV4-2|16
ASSQDSVNRGGYNEQF
>-|-|TRBV6-5|9
ASSSLNEQF
>-|-|TRBV18|11
ASSSSRNQPQH
>-|-|TRBV7-8|12
ASSPSGSTDTQY
>-|-|TRBV27|12
ASSRRLRNTEAF
>-|TRBD1|TRBV19|15
ASSIGQGPYSNQPQH
>-|-|TRBV28|16
ASIRSGTLSSYNSPLH
>-|TRBD1|TRBV6-5|13
ASSPQGAGGNTIY
>-|-|TRBV4-2|14
ASSQESYISRTEAF
>-|-|TRBV27|10
ASSFANEKLF
>-|-|TRBV15|12
ATSSSPGWETQY
>-|-|TRBV2|15
ASSVTHLESRGETQY
>once|-|TRBV5-4|11
ASSLDGKNIQY
>-|TRBD2|TRBV29-1|13
SVEGTSGATDTQY
>once|-|TRBV12-3/TRBV12-4|11
ASTKREGTEAF
>-|-|TRBV28|9
ASTQGFSYT
>-|-|TRBV10-2|12
ASRESGVGNTIY
>-|-|TRBV10-1|10
ASSEPGNEQY